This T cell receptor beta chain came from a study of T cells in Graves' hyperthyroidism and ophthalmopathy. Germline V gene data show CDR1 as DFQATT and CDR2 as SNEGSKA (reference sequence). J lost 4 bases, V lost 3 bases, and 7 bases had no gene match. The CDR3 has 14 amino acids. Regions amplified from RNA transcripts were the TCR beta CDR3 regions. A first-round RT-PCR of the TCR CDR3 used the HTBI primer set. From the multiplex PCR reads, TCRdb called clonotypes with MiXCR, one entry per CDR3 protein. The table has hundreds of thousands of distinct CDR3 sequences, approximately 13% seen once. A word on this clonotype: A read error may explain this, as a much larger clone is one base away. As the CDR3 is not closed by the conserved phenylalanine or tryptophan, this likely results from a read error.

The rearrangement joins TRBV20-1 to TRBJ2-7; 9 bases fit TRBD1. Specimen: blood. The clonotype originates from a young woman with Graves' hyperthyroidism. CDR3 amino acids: CSARGQGELYEQYL. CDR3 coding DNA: TGCAGTGCTAGGGGACAGGGCGAATTATACGAGCAGTACCTC.